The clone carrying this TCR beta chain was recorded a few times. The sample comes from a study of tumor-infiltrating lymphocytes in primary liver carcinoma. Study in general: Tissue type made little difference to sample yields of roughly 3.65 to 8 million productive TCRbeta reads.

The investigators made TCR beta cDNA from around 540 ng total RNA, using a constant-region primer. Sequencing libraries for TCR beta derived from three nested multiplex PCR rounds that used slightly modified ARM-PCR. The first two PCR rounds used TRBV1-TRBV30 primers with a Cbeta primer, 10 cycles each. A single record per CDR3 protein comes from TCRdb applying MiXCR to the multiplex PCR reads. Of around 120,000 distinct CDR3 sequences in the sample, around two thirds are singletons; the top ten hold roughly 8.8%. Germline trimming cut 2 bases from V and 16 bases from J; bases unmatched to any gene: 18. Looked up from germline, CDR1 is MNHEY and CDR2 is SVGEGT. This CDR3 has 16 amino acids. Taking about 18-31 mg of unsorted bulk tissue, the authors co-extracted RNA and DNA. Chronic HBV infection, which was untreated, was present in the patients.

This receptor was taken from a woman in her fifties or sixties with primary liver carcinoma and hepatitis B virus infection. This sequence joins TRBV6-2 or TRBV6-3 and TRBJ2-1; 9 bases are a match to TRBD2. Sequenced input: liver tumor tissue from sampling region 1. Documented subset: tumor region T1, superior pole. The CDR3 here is CASSYDLLAGPVGHFF. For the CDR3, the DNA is TGTGCCAGCAGTTACGATCTTCTAGCGGGGCCGGTGGGGCACTTCTTC.